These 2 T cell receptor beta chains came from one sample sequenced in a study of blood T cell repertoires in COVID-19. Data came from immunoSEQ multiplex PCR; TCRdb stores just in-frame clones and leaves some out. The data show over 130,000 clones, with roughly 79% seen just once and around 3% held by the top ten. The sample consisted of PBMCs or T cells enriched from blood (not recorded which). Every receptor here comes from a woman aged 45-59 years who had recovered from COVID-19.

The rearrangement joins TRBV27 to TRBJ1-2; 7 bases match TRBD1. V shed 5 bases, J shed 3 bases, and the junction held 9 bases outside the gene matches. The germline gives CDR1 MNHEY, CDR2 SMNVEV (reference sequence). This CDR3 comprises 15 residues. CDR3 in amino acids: CASSTYRGSDYGYTF. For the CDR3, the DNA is TGTGCCAGCAGTACCTACAGGGGCTCTGACTATGGCTACACCTTC.

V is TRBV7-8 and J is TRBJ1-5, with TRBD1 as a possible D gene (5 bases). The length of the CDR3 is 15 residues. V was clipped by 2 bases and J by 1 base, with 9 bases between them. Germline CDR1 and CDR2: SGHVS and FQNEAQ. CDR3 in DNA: TGTGCCAGCAGCTTATTGGGACTGAGCAATCAGCCCCAGCATTTT. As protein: CASSLLGLSNQPQHF.